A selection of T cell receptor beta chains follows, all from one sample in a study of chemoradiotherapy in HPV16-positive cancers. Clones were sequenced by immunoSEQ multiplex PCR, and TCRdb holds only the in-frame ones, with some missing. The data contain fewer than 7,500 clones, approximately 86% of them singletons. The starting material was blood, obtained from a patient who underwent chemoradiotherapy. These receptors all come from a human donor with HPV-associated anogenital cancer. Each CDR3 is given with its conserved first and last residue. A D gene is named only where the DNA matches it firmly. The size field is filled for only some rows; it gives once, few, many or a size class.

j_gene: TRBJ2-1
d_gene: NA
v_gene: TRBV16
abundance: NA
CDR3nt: TGTGCCAGCGGCAGAAATACGGGGGTTTACAATGAGCAGTTCTTC
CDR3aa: CASGRNTGVYNEQFF

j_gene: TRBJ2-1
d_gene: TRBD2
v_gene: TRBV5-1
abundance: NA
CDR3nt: TGCGCCAGCAGCACCCCGGGAGGGCCTGGTGAGCAGTTCTTC
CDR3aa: CASSTPGGPGEQFF

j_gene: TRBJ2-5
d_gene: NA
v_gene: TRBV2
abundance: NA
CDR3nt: TGTGCCAGCAGTGGAGGCTGGGGAGAGACCCAGTACTTC
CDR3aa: CASSGGWGETQYF

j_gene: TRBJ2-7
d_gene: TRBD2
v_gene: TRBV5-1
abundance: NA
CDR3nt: TGCGCCAGCAGGTCCCCTAGCGGTCTCTCCTACGAGCAGTACTTC
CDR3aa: CASRSPSGLSYEQYF

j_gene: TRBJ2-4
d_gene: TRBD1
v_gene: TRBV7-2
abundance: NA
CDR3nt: TGTGCCAGCAACCAAGACAGGGGGCTGAGGGCCAAAAACATTCAGTACTTC
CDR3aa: CASNQDRGLRAKNIQYF

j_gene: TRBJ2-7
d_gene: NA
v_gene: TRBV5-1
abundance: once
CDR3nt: TGCGCCAGCAGCGGGGACTCTGAACACGAGCAGTACTTC
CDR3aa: CASSGDSEHEQYF

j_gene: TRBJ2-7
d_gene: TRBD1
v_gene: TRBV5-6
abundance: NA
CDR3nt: TGTGCCAGCAGCCAACCACAGGGGGCGTACGAGCAGTACTTC
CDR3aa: CASSQPQGAYEQYF

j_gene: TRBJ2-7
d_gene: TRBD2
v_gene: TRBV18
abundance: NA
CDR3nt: TGTGCCAGCTCACCAGGGACTAGCGACTACGAGCAGTACTTC
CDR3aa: CASSPGTSDYEQYF

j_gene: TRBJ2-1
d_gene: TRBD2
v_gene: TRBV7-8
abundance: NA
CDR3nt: TGTGCCAGCAGCTTAGGAATAGGACTAGCGGGGGCGGACTATGAGCAGTTCTTC
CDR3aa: CASSLGIGLAGADYEQFF

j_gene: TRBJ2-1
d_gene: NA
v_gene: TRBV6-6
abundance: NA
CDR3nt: TGTGCCAGCAGTTCTGGGAGTACTGAGCAGTTCTTC
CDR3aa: CASSSGSTEQFF

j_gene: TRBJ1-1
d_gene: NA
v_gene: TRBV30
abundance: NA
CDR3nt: TGTGCCCAGGGGCAAGAGGAGGCTTTCTTT
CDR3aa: CAQGQEEAFF

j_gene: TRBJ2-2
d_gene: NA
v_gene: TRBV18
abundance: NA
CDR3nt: TGTGCCAGCTCACCACCAAATGACGGAACCGGGGAGCTGTTTTTT
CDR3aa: CASSPPNDGTGELFF

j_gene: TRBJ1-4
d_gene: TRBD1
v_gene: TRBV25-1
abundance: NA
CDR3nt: TGTGCCAGCAGTGAATATGGACAGGCTGCAACTAATGAAAAACTGTTTTTT
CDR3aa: CASSEYGQAATNEKLFF

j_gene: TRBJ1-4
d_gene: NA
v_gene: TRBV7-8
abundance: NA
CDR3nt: TGTGCCAGCAGCTTAGTCGAGGGTCATGAAAAACTGTTTTTT
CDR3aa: CASSLVEGHEKLFF

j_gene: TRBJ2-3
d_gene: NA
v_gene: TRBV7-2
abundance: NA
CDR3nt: TGTGCCAGCAGCTTAGGTTCCAGCGCAGATACGCAGTATTTT
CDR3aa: CASSLGSSADTQYF

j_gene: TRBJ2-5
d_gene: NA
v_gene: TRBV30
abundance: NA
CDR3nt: TGTGCCTGGAGTCCGGGAGACAAAGAGACCCAGTACTTC
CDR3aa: CAWSPGDKETQYF

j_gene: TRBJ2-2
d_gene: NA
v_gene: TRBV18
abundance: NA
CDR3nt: TGTGCCAGCTCACCACCGACAGGCGGGAACACCGGGGAGCTGTTTTTT
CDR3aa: CASSPPTGGNTGELFF

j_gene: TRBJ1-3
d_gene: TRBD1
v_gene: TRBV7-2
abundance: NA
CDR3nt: TGTGCCAGCAGCTTAGGGGGACAGGGCCTCTCTGGAAACACCATATATTTT
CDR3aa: CASSLGGQGLSGNTIYF

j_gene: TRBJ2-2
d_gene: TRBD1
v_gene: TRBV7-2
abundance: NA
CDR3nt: TGTGCCAGCACAGGGGGCGCGCACACCGGGGAGCTGTTTTTT
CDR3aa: CASTGGAHTGELFF

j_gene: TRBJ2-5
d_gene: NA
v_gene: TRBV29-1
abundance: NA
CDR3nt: TGCAGCGTCAGCCTCCGAGAGGGGCCATCGACCCAGTACTTC
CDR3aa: CSVSLREGPSTQYF

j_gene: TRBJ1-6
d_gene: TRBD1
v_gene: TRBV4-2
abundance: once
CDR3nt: TGTGCCAGCAGCCGGGACAGCCCTAATTCACCCCTCCACTTT
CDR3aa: CASSRDSPNSPLHF

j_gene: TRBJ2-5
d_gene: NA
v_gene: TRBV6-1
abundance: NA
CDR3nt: TGTGCCAGCTGCCGGGCCTTAGCCAGAGGAGAGACCCAGTACTTC
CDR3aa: CASCRALARGETQYF

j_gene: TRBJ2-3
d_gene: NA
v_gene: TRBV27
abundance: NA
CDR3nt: TGTGCCAGCAGTTGGACAGAAACTAGCACAGATACGCAGTATTTT
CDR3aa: CASSWTETSTDTQYF

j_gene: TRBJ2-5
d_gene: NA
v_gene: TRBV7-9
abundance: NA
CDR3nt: TGTGCCAGCAGTTGGGAGGAGACCCAGTACTTC
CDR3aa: CASSWEETQYF

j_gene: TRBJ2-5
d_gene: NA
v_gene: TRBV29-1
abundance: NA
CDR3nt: TGCAGCGTTGAATCGGACGCCTTGGAGACCCAGTACTTC
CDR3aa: CSVESDALETQYF

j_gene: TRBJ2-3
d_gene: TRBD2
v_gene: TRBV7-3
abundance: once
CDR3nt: TGTGCCAGCAGCTTAAGCGGGGGAACAGATACGCAGTATTTT
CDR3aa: CASSLSGGTDTQYF

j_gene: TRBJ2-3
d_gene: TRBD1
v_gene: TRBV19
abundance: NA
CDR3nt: TGTGCCAGTTCTCCGAGGGGGCTTGTCACAGATACGCAGTATTTT
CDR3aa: CASSPRGLVTDTQYF

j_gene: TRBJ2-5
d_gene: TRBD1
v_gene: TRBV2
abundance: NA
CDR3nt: TGTGCCAGCAGTGATTGGTTGAGGACAGGGGTGGGAGAGACCCAGTACTTC
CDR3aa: CASSDWLRTGVGETQYF

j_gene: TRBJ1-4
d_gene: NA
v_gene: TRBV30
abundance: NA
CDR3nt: TGTGCCTGGAGTGTCCAGGGAACATGGCTGTTTTTT
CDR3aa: CAWSVQGTWLFF

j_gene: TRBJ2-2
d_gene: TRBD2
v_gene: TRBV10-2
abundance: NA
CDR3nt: TGCGCCAGCAGAACTAGCGGGGGGCCCGGGGAGCTGTTTTTT
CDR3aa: CASRTSGGPGELFF

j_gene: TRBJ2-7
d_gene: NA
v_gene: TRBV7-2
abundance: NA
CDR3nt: TGTGCCAGCAGTTATAACTACGAGCAGTACTTC
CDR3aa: CASSYNYEQYF

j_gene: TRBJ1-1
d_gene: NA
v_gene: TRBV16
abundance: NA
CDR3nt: TGTGCCAGCAGCCAATTGGGTGGAGAGACTGAAGCTTTCTTT
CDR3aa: CASSQLGGETEAFF

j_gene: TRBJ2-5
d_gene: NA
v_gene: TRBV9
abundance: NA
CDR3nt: TGTGCCAGCAGCGTAGAGGGGCCCAGGGAGACCCAGTACTTC
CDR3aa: CASSVEGPRETQYF

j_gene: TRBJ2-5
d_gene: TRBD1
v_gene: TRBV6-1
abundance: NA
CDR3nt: TGTGCCAGCAGTTCGGGACAGAGGGAGACCCAGTACTTC
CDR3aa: CASSSGQRETQYF

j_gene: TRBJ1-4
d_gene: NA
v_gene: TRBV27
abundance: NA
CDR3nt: TGTGCCAGCAGTTTTCAGGGTATGGGTGAAAAACTGTTTTTT
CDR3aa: CASSFQGMGEKLFF

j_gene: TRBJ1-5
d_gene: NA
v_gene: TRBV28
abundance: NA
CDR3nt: TGTGCCAGCAGTTTATATACCGACGATCAGCCCCAGCATTTT
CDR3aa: CASSLYTDDQPQHF

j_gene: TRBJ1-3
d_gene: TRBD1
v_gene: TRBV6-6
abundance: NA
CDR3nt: TGTGCCAGCAGTTACCCGACAGGGGCTGAAGGAAACACCATATATTTT
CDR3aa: CASSYPTGAEGNTIYF

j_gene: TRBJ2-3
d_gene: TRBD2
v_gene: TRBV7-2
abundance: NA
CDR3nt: TGTGCCAGCAGCTTAAACGGGCGGGGGGAAACAGATACGCAGTATTTT
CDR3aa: CASSLNGRGETDTQYF

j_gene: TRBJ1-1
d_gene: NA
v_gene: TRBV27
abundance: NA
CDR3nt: TGTGCCAGCAGTTCACAGGGTAACACTGAAGCTTTCTTT
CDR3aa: CASSSQGNTEAFF

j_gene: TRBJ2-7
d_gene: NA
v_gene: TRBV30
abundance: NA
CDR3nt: TGTGCCTGGAGCCAATCGGGACTCGTTTTATACGAGCAGTACTTC
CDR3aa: CAWSQSGLVLYEQYF

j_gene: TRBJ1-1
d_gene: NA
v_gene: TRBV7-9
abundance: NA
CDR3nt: TGTGCCAGCAGCGAGGGGGGTGGCAGGAACACTGAAGCTTTCTTT
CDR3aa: CASSEGGGRNTEAFF

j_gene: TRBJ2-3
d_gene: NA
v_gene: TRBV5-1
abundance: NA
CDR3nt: TGCGCCAGCAGCTTGGCCCCGGCCAGCTCTAGCACAGATACGCAGTATTTT
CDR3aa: CASSLAPASSSTDTQYF

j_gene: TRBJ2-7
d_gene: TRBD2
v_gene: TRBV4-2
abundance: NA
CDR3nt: TGTGCCAGCAGCCAAGGACTAGCGGGGGGGCCGGAGCAGTACTTC
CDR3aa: CASSQGLAGGPEQYF

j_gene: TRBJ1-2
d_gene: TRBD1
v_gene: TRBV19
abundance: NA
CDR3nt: TGTGCCAGTCGCATGACAGGGGCTAACTATGGCTACACCTTC
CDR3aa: CASRMTGANYGYTF

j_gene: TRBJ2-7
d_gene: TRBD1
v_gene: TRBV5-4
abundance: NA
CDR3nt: TGTGCCAGCAGCATAGGACAGGGGCAGGCGGGATACGAGCAGTACTTC
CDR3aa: CASSIGQGQAGYEQYF

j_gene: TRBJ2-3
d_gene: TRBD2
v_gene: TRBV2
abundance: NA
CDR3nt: TGTGCCAGCAAATCGGGACTAGCGGGGGGAACCAATACGCAGTATTTT
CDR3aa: CASKSGLAGGTNTQYF

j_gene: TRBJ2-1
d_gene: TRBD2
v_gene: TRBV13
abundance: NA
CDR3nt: TGTGCCAGCAGCCAACCGGGACTAGCGGGAGTTGATGAGCAGTTCTTC
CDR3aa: CASSQPGLAGVDEQFF

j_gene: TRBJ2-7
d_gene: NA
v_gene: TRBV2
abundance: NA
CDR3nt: TGTGCCAGCAGTGAACCGTTTGACTACGAGCAGTACTTC
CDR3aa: CASSEPFDYEQYF

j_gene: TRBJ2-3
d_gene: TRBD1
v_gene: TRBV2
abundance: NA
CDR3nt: TGTGCCAGCAGCATACAGGGGGGCACAGATACGCAGTATTTT
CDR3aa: CASSIQGGTDTQYF

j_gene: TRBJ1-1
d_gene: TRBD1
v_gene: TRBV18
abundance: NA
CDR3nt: TGTGCCAGCTCACCCACGACAGGGAACCTTGAAGCTTTCTTT
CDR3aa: CASSPTTGNLEAFF